This T cell receptor beta chain was documented in a study of T cells in Graves' hyperthyroidism and ophthalmopathy. Comments on this clonotype: Its antigen is unknown.

Each ophthalmopathy patient scored at least 3 on the Clinical Activity Score and at least 4 on NOSPECS grade, with duration under 3 months. Lactation, pregnancy, other autoimmune disease or uncontrolled infection excluded patients. PBMCs were sourced from about 10 ml fresh peripheral blood. The CDR3 has 15 residues. The ends were cut back, 4 bases at V and 3 bases at J, with 18 bases in the middle. Per germline, CDR1 SQVTM and CDR2 ANQGSEA. What was amplified from RNA transcripts were TCR beta CDR3 regions. During a first-round RT-PCR of the TCR CDR3, the HTBI primer set was used. Each CDR3 protein is one row after TCRdb ran MiXCR on the multiplex PCR reads. The sample lists 450,000 to 600,000 distinct CDR3 sequences, just under 20% occurring once. Study-wide results and caveats: Most thyroid clonotypes expanded above 0.001 were also detected in blood.

The J gene is TRBJ1-1, the V gene TRBV29-1; D remains ambiguous. Sequencing was performed on blood. This TCR came from a man aged 35-49 years with Graves' ophthalmopathy. In DNA form, the CDR3 reads TGCAGCGTTGCGAGGGTAGGGAAGATGGACACTGAAGCTTTCTTT. This codes for CSVARVGKMDTEAFF.